This TCR beta chain was captured in a study of cytomegalovirus exposure and HLA in healthy donors. 60 Vbeta and 13 Jbeta primers were used in PCR. Generated by immunoSEQ multiplex PCR, the TCRdb table keeps only in-frame clones and is missing some. This table holds 100,000 to 150,000 clones, about 10% found once. Study-wide results and limits: The sole available immune exposure information was CMV serostatus.

CDR1 is LNHDA, CDR2 SQIVND, per germline (reference sequence). This CDR3 spans 15 amino acids. With 10 bases removed from V and 2 bases from J, the gap between germline ends came to 19 bases. To note about this clone: The antigen remains unidentified.

What was sequenced was PBMCs. The rearrangement links TRBV19 to TRBJ2-3; D gene unclear. The sequence was obtained from a woman under 30 in good health and CMV-seropositive. The CDR3 DNA follows: TGTGCCACCACGAGAGGCGCCGCTACCACAGATACGCAGTATTTT. It codes for CATTRGAATTDTQYF.